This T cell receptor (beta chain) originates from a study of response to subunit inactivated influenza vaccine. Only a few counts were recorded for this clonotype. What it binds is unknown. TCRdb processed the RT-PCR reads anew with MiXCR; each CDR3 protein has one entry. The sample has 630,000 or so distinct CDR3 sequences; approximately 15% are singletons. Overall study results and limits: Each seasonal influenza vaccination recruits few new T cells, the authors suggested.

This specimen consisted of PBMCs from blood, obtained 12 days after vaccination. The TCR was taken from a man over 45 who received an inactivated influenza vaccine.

Here the CDR3 reads CASSPEGAGNQPQHF. In DNA, the CDR3 is TGTGCCAGCAGCCCTGAGGGGGCGGGCAATCAGCCCCAGCATTTT. The chain joins TRBV12-3 or TRBV12-4 to TRBJ1-5, with 7 nucleotides matching TRBD1. This CDR3 region has 15 residues. Trimming took 6 bases from V and 2 from J; bases not matched to a gene: 7.